This T cell receptor (beta chain) was identified in a study of regulatory T cells in long-lasting Graves disease. Study-wide background: Over 5 years on antithyroid drugs plus positive TSH receptor antibodies marked Graves' disease as persistent.

The sample's time point: persistent/refractory GD, antithyroid drugs over 5 years with positive TRAb. Preparation of the TCR library used RNA extracted from PBMCs. Findings and limits, study-wide: Those with persistent disease had in common more public clonotypes (fewer than 3,000) than new patients (about 970). The study examined only peripheral blood, not thyroid tissue. TRBV28, TRBJ1-2 and TRBJ2-5 emerged as the favored segments in persistent disease.

J lost 6 bases, V lost 1 base, and 4 bases had no gene match. The CDR3 covers 15 residues. The germline V gene has CDR1 LGHDT and CDR2 YNNKEL (reference sequence). With iRepertoire HTBI primers and Arm-PCR of CDR3 regions, TCR beta libraries were built. TCRdb ran MiXCR on the multiplex PCR reads and lists one entry per CDR3 protein. The table has 700,000 or so distinct CDR3 sequences, about 32% seen once. As for this clonotype: Its antigen is still unknown.

This material consisted of peripheral blood mononuclear cells (PBMCs), taken when the disease was refractory, from a patient treated with antithyroid drugs. The V and J genes are TRBV3-1 and TRBJ2-5, with 11 bases identical to TRBD2. The origin of this receptor is a female donor with Graves disease. CDR3 residues: CASSQAGLAGKTQYF. The CDR3 DNA sequence: TGTGCCAGCAGCCAAGCCGGACTAGCGGGCAAGACCCAGTACTTC.